This T cell receptor beta chain was retrieved from a study of T cells after yellow fever vaccination. Study as a whole: Preparation of fractions with low cell numbers was performed using SMART-Seq v4 Ultra Low Input. Findings and caveats of the study: Subsequent to the booster, the majority of primary-vaccination clones reappeared (roughly 96% CD4, 88% CD8).

The CDR3 consists of 15 residues. Germline assignment: CDR1 MDHEN and CDR2 SYDVKM. The V and J ends lost 4 bases and 0 bases, in that order; junction bases with no gene match: 5. UMIs were added to TCR cDNA along with a universal primer site when it was made by 5'RACE template switching. MiXCR, applied by TCRdb to the 5' RACE reads, yields one record per CDR3 protein. The sample lists hundreds of thousands of distinct CDR3 sequences; 13% were seen once. The sample holds a few counts of this clonotype. Its target is unknown. Material: PBMCs, obtained on the day of the yellow fever booster vaccination. The V and J genes are TRBV28 and TRBJ2-5; 7 positions agree with TRBD1. This receptor was taken from a man aged 25 to 40 who received the YFV17D yellow fever vaccine. The CDR3: CASSWTGQYQETQYF. CDR3 coding DNA: TGTGCCAGCAGTTGGACAGGACAGTACCAAGAGACCCAGTACTTC.